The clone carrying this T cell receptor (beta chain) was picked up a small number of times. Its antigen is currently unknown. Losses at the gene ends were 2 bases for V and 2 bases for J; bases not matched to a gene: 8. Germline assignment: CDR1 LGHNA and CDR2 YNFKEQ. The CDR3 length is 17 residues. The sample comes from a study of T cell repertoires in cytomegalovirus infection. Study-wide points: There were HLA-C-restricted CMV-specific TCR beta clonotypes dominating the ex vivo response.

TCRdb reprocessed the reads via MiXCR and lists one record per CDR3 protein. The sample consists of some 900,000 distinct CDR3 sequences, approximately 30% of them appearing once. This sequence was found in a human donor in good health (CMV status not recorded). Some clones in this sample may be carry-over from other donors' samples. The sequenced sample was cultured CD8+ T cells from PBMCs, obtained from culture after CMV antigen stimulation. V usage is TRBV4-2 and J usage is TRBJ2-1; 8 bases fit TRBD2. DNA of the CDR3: TGTGCCAGCAGCCAAACCTCCAGGCGGGGGGCCTACAATGAGCAGTTCTTC. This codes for CASSQTSRRGAYNEQFF.